This T cell receptor (beta chain) comes out of a study of blood T cells in healthy people across ages. Combining a sample-barcoded 5' primer with a J-beta primer mix, a second PCR ran for about 7 to 12 cycles. TCRdb called the 5' RACE reads again in MiXCR, with one record for every CDR3 protein. The sample records roughly 1,500,000 distinct CDR3 sequences, roughly 40% being singletons. Note on this clonotype: The antigen is undetermined.

This CDR3 has 12 residues. The V end was cut by 5 bases, the J end by 10 bases, with 14 bases between. Germline loops: CDR1 SGHTA, CDR2 FQGNSA. Overall study results and limits: The study could not conclusively compare naive and antigen-experienced cells, given its unsorted PBMCs. Calculation of diversity from one million T cells yielded estimates considered to be underestimates.

J is TRBJ1-2 and V is TRBV7-2, with D unclear. Sequencing input: blood. This clonotype was obtained from a woman aged 18-29 years in good health. The CDR3 loop is CASSPSRGSYTF. The CDR3 DNA follows: TGTGCCAGCAGCCCCTCCAGAGGCTCCTACACCTTC.